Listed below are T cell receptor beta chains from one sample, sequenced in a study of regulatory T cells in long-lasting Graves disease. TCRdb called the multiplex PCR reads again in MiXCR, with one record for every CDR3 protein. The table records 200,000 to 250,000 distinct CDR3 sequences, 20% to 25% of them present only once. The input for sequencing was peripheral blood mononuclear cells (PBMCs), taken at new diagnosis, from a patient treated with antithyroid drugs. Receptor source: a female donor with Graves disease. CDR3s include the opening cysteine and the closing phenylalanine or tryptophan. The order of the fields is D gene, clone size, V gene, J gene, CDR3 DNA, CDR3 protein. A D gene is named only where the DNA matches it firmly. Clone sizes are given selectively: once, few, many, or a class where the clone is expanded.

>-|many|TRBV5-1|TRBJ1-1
TGCGCCAGCAGCTTGGAGACGAGGATTGCTGAAGCTTTCTTT
CASSLETRIAEAFF
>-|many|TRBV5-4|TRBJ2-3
TGTGCCAGCAGCTTGCGGGGAGAGAGCACAGATACGCAGTATTTT
CASSLRGESTDTQYF
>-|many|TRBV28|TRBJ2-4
TGTGCCAGCAGTTTACGAAGCCACGTTAAAAACATTCAGTACTTC
CASSLRSHVKNIQYF
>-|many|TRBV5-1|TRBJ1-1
TGCGCCAGCAGCTTGGCGGGGAGGACTGAAGCTTTCTTT
CASSLAGRTEAFF
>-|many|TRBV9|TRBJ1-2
TGTGCCAGCAGGGGGGAGGATCGAGGTGTCTATGGCTACACCTTC
CASRGEDRGVYGYTF
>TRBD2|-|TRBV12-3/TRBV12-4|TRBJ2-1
TGTGCCAGCAGGCAACTAGCGGGGGGGGTGGATGAGCAGTTCTTC
CASRQLAGGVDEQFF
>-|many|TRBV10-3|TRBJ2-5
TGTGCCATCAGTGAGCCCTCATTTTCAGAGACCCAGTACTTC
CAISEPSFSETQYF
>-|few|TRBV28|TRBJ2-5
TGTGCCATCCAGGGGCTACTCCAAGAGACCCAGTACTTC
CAIQGLLQETQYF
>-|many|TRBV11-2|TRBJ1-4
TGTGCCAGCAGCTTAGGGTGGGCAGGAGGAAAACTGTTTTTT
CASSLGWAGGKLFF
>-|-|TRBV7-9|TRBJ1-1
TGTGCCTGCAGCTTAGGAAGCTGGGGGGACACTGAAGCTTTCTTT
CACSLGSWGDTEAFF
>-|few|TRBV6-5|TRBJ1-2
TGTGCCAGCAGTTATAGCCCCCTCGGGGGCTACACCTTC
CASSYSPLGGYTF
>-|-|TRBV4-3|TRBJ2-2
TGCGCCAGCAGCCAAGATCTTGGGGGGCCCCGACCCGGGGAGCTGTTTTTT
CASSQDLGGPRPGELFF
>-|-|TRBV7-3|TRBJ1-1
TGTGCCAGCAGCGTGCAACAGAACACTGAAGCTTTCTTT
CASSVQQNTEAFF
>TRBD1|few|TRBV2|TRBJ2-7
TGTGCCAGCAGCGTGCCGGGACAGGGGAGTTACGAGCAGTACTTC
CASSVPGQGSYEQYF
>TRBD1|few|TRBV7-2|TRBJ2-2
TGTGCCAGCAGCCCCCCAGGGGGCGGGACCGGGGAGCTGTTTTTT
CASSPPGGGTGELFF
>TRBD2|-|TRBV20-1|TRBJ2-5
TGCAGTGCTCTTCCCCTACTAGCGGGGGCCCAAGAGACCCAGTACTTC
CSALPLLAGAQETQYF
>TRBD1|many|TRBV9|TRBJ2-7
TGTGCCAGCAGCGTCGGGACAGGGGGCTCCTACGAGCAGTACTTC
CASSVGTGGSYEQYF
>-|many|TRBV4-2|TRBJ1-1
TGTGCCAGCAGCCAAGATCTGACAACGGACACTGAAGCTTTCTTT
CASSQDLTTDTEAFF
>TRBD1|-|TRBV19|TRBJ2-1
TGTGCCAGTAGTTCCCGAAGACAGGGGACCGACAATGAGCAGTTCTTC
CASSSRRQGTDNEQFF
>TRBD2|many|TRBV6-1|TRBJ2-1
TGTGCCAGCAGGCCAATAGCGGGGGGGCCAAATGAGCAGTTCTTC
CASRPIAGGPNEQFF
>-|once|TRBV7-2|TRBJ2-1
TGTGCCAGCAGCTTAGACCCGGGCCCCTACAATGAGCAGTTCTTC
CASSLDPGPYNEQFF
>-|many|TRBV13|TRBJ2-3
TGTGCCAGCAGCCCCACCATCGGACAGTCCCCCTTTCTCACAGATACGCAGTATTTT
CASSPTIGQSPFLTDTQYF
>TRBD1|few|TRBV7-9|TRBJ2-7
TGTGCCAGCAGTTTGGGACAGGGGGGCGAGCAGTACTTC
CASSLGQGGEQYF
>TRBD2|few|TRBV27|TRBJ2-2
TGTGCCAGCAGTTCGCCGCCGGGACTAGCGGGAGCTACCGGGGAGCTGTTTTTT
CASSSPPGLAGATGELFF
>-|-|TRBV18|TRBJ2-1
TGTGCCAGCTCACCACCGGACTACAATGAGCAGTTCTTC
CASSPPDYNEQFF
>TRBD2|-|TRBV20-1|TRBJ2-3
TGCAGTGCTAGAGACGGGGGGAAAGCGGGGGGCCGCACAGATACGCAGTATTTT
CSARDGGKAGGRTDTQYF
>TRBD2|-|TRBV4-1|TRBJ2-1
TGCGCCAGCAGCCAGCTCAAGGTAGCGGGATACAATGAGCAGTTCTTC
CASSQLKVAGYNEQFF
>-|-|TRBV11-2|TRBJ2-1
TGTGCCAGCAGCTTAGTAACCGCGGGCTACAATGAGCAGTTCTTC
CASSLVTAGYNEQFF